This TCR beta chain derives from a study of T cells expressing NK-cell markers. TCRdb derives one entry per CDR3 protein from the 5' RACE reads, leaving out DNA. This repertoire includes about 150,000 distinct CDR3 sequences. The CDR3 has 11 amino acids. CDR1 is MDHEN and CDR2 is SYDVKM in the germline V gene. Sequencing input: blood T cells: a sorted CD56 or NKG2C T cell subset, CD4+ or CD8+ T cells, or bulk PBMC T cells (not recorded which). The clonotype originates from a woman in her 50s in good health. The chain uses TRBV28 and TRBJ1-1. This chain's CDR3 is CASTMNTEAFF.